The 4 T cell receptor beta chains presented below share a single source sample, sequenced in a study of tumor-infiltrating lymphocytes in localized non-small cell lung cancer. Clones were sequenced by immunoSEQ multiplex PCR, and TCRdb holds only the in-frame ones, with some missing. The repertoire holds thousands of clones, roughly 65% seen once, with about 15% in the top ten. Sequencing input: uninvolved lung tissue not adjacent to the tumor. The source is a human donor with non-small cell lung cancer.

For this clone: At one end, the junction sequence differs from germline, possibly due to a read error. The chain recombines TRBV6-1 with TRBJ2-1, with 9 bases lining up with TRBD1. The length of the CDR3 is 15 residues. The germline V gene encodes CDR1 MNHNS and CDR2 SASEGT. The CDR3 nucleotides read TGTGCCAGCAGGGAAGACAGGGGGGGTTACAATGAGCAGTTCTTC. Its translation: CASREDRGGYNEQFF.

This clone was seen more than once but under ten times. The V gene is TRBV5-6, the J gene TRBJ1-2; D gene uncertain. In germline, CDR1 is SGHDT, CDR2 YYEEEE. This CDR3 has 14 residues. Trimming removed 5 bases at V and 2 bases at J, with 13 bases between. CDR3 amino acids: CASSNFGENYGYTF. CDR3 DNA: TGTGCCAGCAGTAATTTCGGGGAGAACTATGGCTACACCTTC.

There are a few counts of this clone. The V gene is TRBV18, the J gene TRBJ1-5, with TRBD1 matching 7 bases. The CDR3 runs to 15 residues. V trimming: 0 bases; J trimming: 6 bases; junction bases outside the gene matches: 5. Germline CDR1 reads KGHSH; CDR2 reads LQKENI. This CDR3 reads CASSPPGEGAQPQHF. The CDR3 bases are TGTGCCAGCTCACCACCGGGGGAGGGGGCTCAGCCCCAGCATTTT.

In this sample, this clone turned up a few times. This chain uses TRBV5-1 with TRBJ2-2; D is unclear. The CDR3 covers 14 residues. Germline values: CDR1 SGHRS, CDR2 YFSETQ. V lost 5 bases and J lost 0, with 8 bases in between. The CDR3 DNA sequence: TGCGCCAGCAGAGAACCTACGAACACCGGGGAGCTGTTTTTT. Translated: CASREPTNTGELFF.